This TCR beta chain originates from a study of blood T cells in healthy people across ages. Trimming cost V 5 bases and J 4 bases; bases outside gene matches: 10. The length of the CDR3 is 18 residues. The germline CDR1 and CDR2 sequences are SGHTA and FQGNSA. Comments on this clonotype: Its antigen is undetermined.

General study results and limits: The long-lived group displayed more naive CD4+ cells, plus higher diversity, than the aged donors did. Age showed a roughly linear inverse relationship with TCR beta diversity per million T cells.

A J-beta primer mix and a sample-barcoded 5' primer were used in a second PCR of roughly 6 to 12 cycles. Sequencing yielded, for each sample, at least 2.5 million paired-end reads carrying CDR3. In TCRdb, the 5' RACE reads were re-called with MiXCR into one record per CDR3 protein. This sample has about 1.4 million distinct CDR3 sequences; approximately 60% occur once, and the top ten carry 6.7%. V is TRBV7-2 and J is TRBJ2-1; TRBD2 agrees at 14 bases. Material for sequencing was blood. This receptor was taken from a young man in good health. The CDR3 protein is CASSTLLRLAGGYNEQFF. CDR3 nucleotides: TGTGCCAGCAGCACATTACTACGACTAGCGGGGGGGTACAATGAGCAGTTCTTC. The complete variable domain, with remaining parts taken from reference TRBV7-2 and TRBJ2-1, reads GAGVSQSPSNKVTEKGKDVELRCDPISGHTALYWYRQSLGQGLEFLIYFQGNSAPDKSGLPSDRFSAERTGGSVSTLTIQRTQQEDSAVYLCASSTLLRLAGGYNEQFFGPGTRLTVL.